A single sample is the source of the 17 T cell receptor beta chains below, sequenced in a study of technical replicates of blood from a few donors. Measured with immunoSEQ multiplex PCR; TCRdb has only the in-frame clones, and not every one. The sample holds about 97,000 clones, roughly 95% seen once. The sample taken for sequencing was T cells isolated from PBMCs. The receptors originated from a human donor in good health.

V and J are TRBV5-1 and TRBJ2-2; 8 nucleotides agree with TRBD1. V gave up 0 bases and J gave up 8 bases; unmatched junction bases: 9. There are 16 residues in the CDR3. Looked up from germline, CDR1 is SGHRS and CDR2 is YFSETQ. CDR3 in DNA: TGCGCCAGCAGCTTGGCCGGCAGGGGGCAAGTTGGGGAGCTGTTTTTT. Translation: CASSLAGRGQVGELFF.

The genes are TRBV7-8 and TRBJ1-2; D remains ambiguous. The CDR3 sequence is 13 residues long. The germline gives CDR1 SGHVS, CDR2 FQNEAQ. Deletions cut 2 bases from V and 2 bases from J, with 6 bases between. CDR3 loop: CASSLRLNYGYTF. The DNA of the CDR3 is TGTGCCAGCAGCTTACGACTGAACTATGGCTACACCTTC. The full variable domain, its missing parts supplied by reference TRBV7-8 and TRBJ1-2, is GAGVSQSPRYKVAKRGQDVALRCDPISGHVSLFWYQQALGQGPEFLTYFQNEAQLDKSGLPSDRFFAERPEGSVSTLKIQRTQQEDSAVYLCASSLRLNYGYTFGSGTRLTVV.

The genes are TRBV7-8 and TRBJ1-2; D is possibly TRBD1 (5 bases). With 3 bases removed from V and 3 bases from J, the gap between germline ends came to 11 bases. The V gene's germline CDR1 is SGHVS and CDR2 FQNEAQ. The CDR3 extends over 14 amino acids. The CDR3 reads CASSFLRGDYGYTF. For the CDR3, the DNA is TGTGCCAGCAGCTTCTTACGGGGGGACTATGGCTACACCTTC.

The chain recombines TRBV6-1 with TRBJ1-1; perhaps TRBD1 as D (6 bases). Per the germline V gene, CDR1 is MNHNS and CDR2 is SASEGT. There are 16 residues in the CDR3. Trimming removed 2 bases from V and 1 base from J, with 14 bases in between. CDR3 region: CASSELQGVENTEAFF. CDR3 DNA sequence: TGTGCCAGCAGTGAACTACAGGGAGTTGAGAACACTGAAGCTTTCTTT.

This chain links TRBV19 with TRBJ2-7; D perhaps matches TRBD2 (6 bases). This CDR3 is 14 amino acids long. Germline V gene data show CDR1 as LNHDA and CDR2 as SQIVND (reference sequence). Trimming left V 6 bases short and J 3 bases short, with 15 bases between. The CDR3 spells CASSLSLGGYEQYF. DNA of the CDR3: TGTGCCAGTAGCCTCTCTCTGGGAGGCTACGAGCAGTACTTC.

The CDR3 region is CASSDGVRLSYEQYF. DNA for the CDR3: TGCGCCAGCAGTGATGGTGTCAGGCTCAGCTACGAGCAGTACTTC. The chain has TRBV10-2 and TRBJ2-7; D remains unclear. The CDR3 is 15 amino acids. From germline, CDR1 is WSHSY and CDR2 SAAADI. V dropped 3 bases and J dropped 3 bases, with 15 bases sitting between them.

The chain couples TRBV19 to TRBJ1-4; perhaps TRBD1 as D (6 bases). CDR1 is LNHDA and CDR2 is SQIVND in the germline V gene (reference sequence). The CDR3 runs 15 residues. Trimming took 6 bases from V and 3 from J, leaving 14 bases between them. CDR3 protein: CASSRGAEPNEKLFF. In DNA form, the CDR3 reads TGTGCCAGTAGCCGGGGGGCGGAACCTAATGAAAAACTGTTTTTT.

This clone has just one count. This chain links TRBV7-8 with TRBJ2-1; weak D call: TRBD1 (6 bases). CDR1 and CDR2 (germline): SGHVS, FQNEAQ. V was shortened by 4 bases and J by 5 bases, with 12 bases between the two germline ends. The CDR3 extends over 14 amino acids. CDR3 in amino acids: CASSSPRQDNEQFF. The CDR3 DNA reads as TGTGCCAGCAGCTCCCCCCGACAGGACAATGAGCAGTTCTTC.

This chain joins TRBV6-5 and TRBJ1-5, with D uncertain. This CDR3 comprises 13 residues. Germline-derived CDR1 and CDR2 are MNHEY and SVGAGI. V lost 7 bases to trimming and J lost 3 bases, with 10 bases between them. Here the CDR3 DNA reads TGTGCCAGCAAACCGGGTCTCAATCAGCCCCAGCATTTT. Its translation is CASKPGLNQPQHF.

The sample holds one count of this clone. The V gene is TRBV5-6, the J gene TRBJ2-7, with no clear D. Germline V gives CDR1 SGHDT, CDR2 YYEEEE. This CDR3 is built from 16 residues. Trimming cost V 1 base and J 1 base, with 15 bases left between them. This CDR3 is CASSLLSGLLSYEQYF. CDR3 bases: TGTGCCAGCAGCTTGTTATCCGGTTTACTGTCCTACGAGCAGTACTTC.

The rearrangement uses TRBV6-1 and TRBJ2-1; D remains ambiguous. Germline V gene sequence: CDR1 MNHNS, CDR2 SASEGT. V dropped 5 bases and J dropped 7 bases, with 6 bases sitting between them. The CDR3 spans 11 residues. CDR3 sequence: CASSWANEQFF. In nucleotides, the CDR3 is TGTGCCAGCAGTTGGGCAAATGAGCAGTTCTTC.

This clone was counted a single time. J is TRBJ2-2 and V is TRBV5-1; 12 nucleotides align to TRBD2. CDR1 is SGHRS and CDR2 is YFSETQ in the germline V gene. With 0 bases clipped from V and 9 bases from J, the junction kept 9 bases outside the gene matches. CDR3 length: 17 amino acids. CDR3 in amino acids: CASSLARTSGVPRELFF. CDR3 coding DNA: TGCGCCAGCAGCTTGGCCAGGACTAGCGGGGTCCCCAGGGAGCTGTTTTTT.

Points on this clone: Since no conserved phenylalanine or tryptophan closes the CDR3, a read error is the likely cause. The DNA is left out, because the CDR3 cannot be placed on it with certainty; the CDR3 is given as TCRdb lists it. This chain links TRBV14 with TRBJ2-7; whether TRBD1, the table's D call, matches the DNA was not checked. Per germline, CDR1 SGHDN and CDR2 FVKESK. Termini included, the CDR3 measures 9 amino acids. CDR3 in amino acids: CASRGQVFG.

The chain has TRBV19 and TRBJ1-5; D is undetermined. The length of the CDR3 is 17 residues. With 0 bases removed from V and 1 base from J, the gap between germline ends came to 13 bases. Germline CDR1 LNHDA, CDR2 SQIVND (reference sequence). CDR3 in amino acids: CASSIDRAGLSNQPQHF. In DNA, the CDR3 is TGTGCCAGTAGTATAGATCGGGCAGGACTGAGCAATCAGCCCCAGCATTTT.

The chain employs TRBV7-8 and TRBJ2-7; D unclear. CDR3 length: 14 residues. Trimming removed 3 bases at V and 3 bases at J, with 12 bases between. Germline loops: CDR1 SGHVS, CDR2 FQNEAQ. CDR3 coding DNA: TGTGCCAGCAGCTTCGGAGCCGGCCTCTACGAGCAGTACTTC. This codes for CASSFGAGLYEQYF.

The V and J genes are TRBV5-1 and TRBJ2-1, with D perhaps matching TRBD2 (6 bases). The V and J ends lost 2 bases and 5 bases respectively, with 11 bases between them. Germline V CDR1 and CDR2: SGHRS, YFSETQ. The CDR3 extends over 14 amino acids. The CDR3 protein is CASSLRELNNEQFF. In nucleotides, the CDR3 is TGCGCCAGCAGCTTACGGGAGTTAAACAATGAGCAGTTCTTC.

This sequence joins TRBV28 and TRBJ1-2, with unresolved D. The CDR3 runs 13 residues. With 2 bases removed from V and 8 bases from J, the gap between germline ends came to 12 bases. Germline lookup yields CDR1 MDHEN and CDR2 SYDVKM. The CDR3 protein is CASSLGRVEGYTF. The CDR3 bases are TGTGCCAGCAGTTTAGGGCGGGTAGAGGGCTACACCTTC.